This TCR beta chain was sequenced for a study of blood T cell repertoires in COVID-19. Study summary: COVID-19 samples collected from the United States, Italy and Spain covered acute and convalescent phases.

Ages ranged from roughly 18 to 100 years, with residence in about two dozen US areas. In Cohort 3, a recovered donor had either two negative PCRs, clearance, or symptom resolution. Original processing notes: By means of reference gene primer amplification, nucleated cell counts were estimated. Profiled with immunoSEQ multiplex PCR; TCRdb holds only in-frame clones, not every one. V, J and clone size were drawn from that table, and D and trimming were deduced from the DNA. In the table there are some 400,000 clones, roughly nine tenths of which are singletons. In this sample, this clone turned up once. The sequencing sample was made of PBMCs or T cells enriched from blood (not recorded which). This TCR came from a man younger than 40 who had recovered from COVID-19.

The CDR3 DNA follows: TGTGCCAGCAGCTTTCTCGACAGGGTGGGCGAGCAGTACTTC. This gives the protein CASSFLDRVGEQYF. The chain has TRBV5-6 and TRBJ2-7; 7 bases line up with TRBD1. There are 14 residues in the CDR3. Germline V gives CDR1 SGHDT, CDR2 YYEEEE. V lost 2 bases to trimming and J lost 6 bases; unmatched junction nucleotides: 8.